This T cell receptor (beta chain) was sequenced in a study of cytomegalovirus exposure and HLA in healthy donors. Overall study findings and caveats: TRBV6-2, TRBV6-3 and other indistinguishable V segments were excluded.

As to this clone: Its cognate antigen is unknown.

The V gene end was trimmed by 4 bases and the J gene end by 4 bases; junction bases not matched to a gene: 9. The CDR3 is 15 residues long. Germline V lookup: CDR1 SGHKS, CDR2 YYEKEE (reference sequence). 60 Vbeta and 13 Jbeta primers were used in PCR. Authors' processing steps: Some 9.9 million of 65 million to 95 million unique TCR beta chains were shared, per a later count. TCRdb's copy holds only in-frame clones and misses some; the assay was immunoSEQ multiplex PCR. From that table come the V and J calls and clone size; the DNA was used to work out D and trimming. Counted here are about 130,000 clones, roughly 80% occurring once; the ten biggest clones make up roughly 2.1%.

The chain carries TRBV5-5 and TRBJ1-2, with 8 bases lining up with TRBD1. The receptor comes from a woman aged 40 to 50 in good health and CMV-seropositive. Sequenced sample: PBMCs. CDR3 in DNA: TGTGCCAGCAGCCGTCTCAGGGGGCGTCGCTATGGCTACACCTTC. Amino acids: CASSRLRGRRYGYTF.